This T cell receptor beta chain was documented in a study of OX40 agonist ivuxolimab in advanced cancers. Overall study findings and caveats: Low normalized T-cell clonal expansion also characterized some of the nonresponders. At 0.1 to 3.0 mg/kg, CD4+ and CD8+ blood T cells expanded clonally by week 6. Partial responders receiving 0.1-3.0 mg/kg showed among the lowest clonal expansion.

Systemic immunosuppression or autoimmune disease history was grounds to exclude patients. TCRdb's table, derived via immunoSEQ multiplex PCR, lists solely in-frame clones and lacks some. The sample holds tens of thousands of clones, 82% seen once. For this clone: Its antigen is not identified.

This CDR3 has 17 residues. In germline, CDR1 is LNHNV, CDR2 YYDKDF (reference sequence). V dropped 3 bases and J dropped 3; count of bases not matched to a gene: 6. This sample comprised CD4+ or CD8+ T cells sorted from blood, obtained in a trial of the OX40 agonist ivuxolimab. The receptor comes from an adult with an advanced solid tumor such as melanoma, head and neck, liver or kidney cancer. The chain combines TRBV15 with TRBJ1-5, with 12 bases matching TRBD1. The chain's CDR3 is CATSSGGTGGPNQPQHF. CDR3 nucleotide sequence: TGTGCCACCAGCAGTGGTGGGACAGGGGGCCCCAATCAGCCCCAGCATTTT.